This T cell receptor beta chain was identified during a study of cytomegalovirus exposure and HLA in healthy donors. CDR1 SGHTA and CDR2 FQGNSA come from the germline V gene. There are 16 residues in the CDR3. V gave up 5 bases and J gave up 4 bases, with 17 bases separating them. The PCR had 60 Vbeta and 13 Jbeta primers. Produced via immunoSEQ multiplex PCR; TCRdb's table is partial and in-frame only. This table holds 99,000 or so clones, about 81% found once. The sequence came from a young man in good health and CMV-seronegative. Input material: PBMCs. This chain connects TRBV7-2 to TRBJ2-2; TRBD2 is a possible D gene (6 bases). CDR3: CASSLHGGTSTGELFF. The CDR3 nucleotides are TGTGCCAGCAGCCTGCACGGGGGAACGAGCACCGGGGAGCTGTTTTTT.